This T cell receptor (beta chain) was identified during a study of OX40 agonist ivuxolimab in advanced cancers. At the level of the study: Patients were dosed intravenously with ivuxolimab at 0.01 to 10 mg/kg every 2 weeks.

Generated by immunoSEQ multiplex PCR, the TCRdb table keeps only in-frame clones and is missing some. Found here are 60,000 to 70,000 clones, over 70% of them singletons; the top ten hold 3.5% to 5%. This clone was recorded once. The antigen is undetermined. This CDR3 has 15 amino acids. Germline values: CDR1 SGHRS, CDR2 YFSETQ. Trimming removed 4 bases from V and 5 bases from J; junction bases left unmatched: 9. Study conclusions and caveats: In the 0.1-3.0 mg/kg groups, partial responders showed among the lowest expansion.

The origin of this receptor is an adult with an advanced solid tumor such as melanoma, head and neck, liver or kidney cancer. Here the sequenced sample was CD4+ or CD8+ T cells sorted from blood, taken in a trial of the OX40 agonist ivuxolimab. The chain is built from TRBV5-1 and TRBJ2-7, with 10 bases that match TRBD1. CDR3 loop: CASSGGQGVLDEQYF. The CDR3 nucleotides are TGCGCCAGCAGCGGCGGACAGGGGGTCCTCGACGAGCAGTACTTC.